This T cell receptor beta chain stems from a study of identical twins. The study, taken as a whole, reports: In beta out-of-frame sequences, the excess sharing between twins was weaker. Cross-sectional statistics, not tracking of the same donors, supported the conclusions.

This clonotype appeared a few times. Its antigen is as yet unknown. Template switching added a universal primer site; cDNA carried unique molecular identifiers. MiXCR was run by TCRdb on the 5' RACE reads, yielding one entry per CDR3 protein. This table holds about 240,000 distinct CDR3 sequences, about 10% found once. The V gene's germline CDR1 is DFQATT and CDR2 SNEGSKA (reference sequence). The CDR3 spans 10 residues. Trimming left V 7 bases short and J 4 bases short, with 7 bases between. The sample taken for sequencing was memory T cells sorted from blood. The V gene is TRBV20-1, the J gene TRBJ1-2; no clear D. This sequence originates from a middle-aged man in good health. The CDR3 reads CSVRAYGYTF. Written as DNA, the CDR3 is TGCAGTGTTCGGGCCTATGGCTACACCTTC.